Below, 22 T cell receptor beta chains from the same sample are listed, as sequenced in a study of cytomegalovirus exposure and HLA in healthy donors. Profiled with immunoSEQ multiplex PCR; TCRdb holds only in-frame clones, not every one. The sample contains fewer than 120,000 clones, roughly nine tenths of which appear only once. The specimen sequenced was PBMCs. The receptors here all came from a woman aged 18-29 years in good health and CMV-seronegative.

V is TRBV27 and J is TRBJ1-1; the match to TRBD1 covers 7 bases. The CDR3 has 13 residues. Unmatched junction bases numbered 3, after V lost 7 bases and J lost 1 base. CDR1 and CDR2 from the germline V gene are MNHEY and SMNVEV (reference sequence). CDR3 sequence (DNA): TGTGCCAGCATGAGGACAGGGAACACTGAAGCTTTCTTT. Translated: CASMRTGNTEAFF.

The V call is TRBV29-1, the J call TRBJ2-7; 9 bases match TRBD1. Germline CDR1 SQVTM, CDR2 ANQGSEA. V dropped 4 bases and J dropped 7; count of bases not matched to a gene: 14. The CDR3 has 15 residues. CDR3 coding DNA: TGCAGCGTTGGAGGGGAAGGGACAGGGTTAGAGGAGCAGTACTTC. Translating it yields CSVGGEGTGLEEQYF.

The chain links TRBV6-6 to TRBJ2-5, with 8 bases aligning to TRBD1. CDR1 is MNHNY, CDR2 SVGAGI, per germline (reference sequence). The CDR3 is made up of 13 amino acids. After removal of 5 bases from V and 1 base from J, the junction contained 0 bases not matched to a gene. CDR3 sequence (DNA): TGTGCCAGCAGTGGGACAGGCCAAGAGACCCAGTACTTC. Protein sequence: CASSGTGQETQYF.

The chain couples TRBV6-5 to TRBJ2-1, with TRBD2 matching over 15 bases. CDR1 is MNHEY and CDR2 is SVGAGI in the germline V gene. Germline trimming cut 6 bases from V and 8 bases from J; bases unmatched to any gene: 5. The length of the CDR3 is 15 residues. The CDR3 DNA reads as TGTGCCAGCAGCAGGGGACTAGCGGGAGGCCATGAGCAGTTCTTC. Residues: CASSRGLAGGHEQFF.

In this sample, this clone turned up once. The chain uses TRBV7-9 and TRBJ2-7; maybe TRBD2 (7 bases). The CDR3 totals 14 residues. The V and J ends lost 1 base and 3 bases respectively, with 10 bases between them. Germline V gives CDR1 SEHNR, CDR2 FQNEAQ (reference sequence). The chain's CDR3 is CASSLEGGGYEQYF. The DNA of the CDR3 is TGTGCCAGCAGCTTAGAGGGAGGGGGCTACGAGCAGTACTTC. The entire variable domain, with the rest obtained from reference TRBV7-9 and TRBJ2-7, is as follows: DTGVSQNPRHKITKRGQNVTFRCDPISEHNRLYWYRQTLGQGPEFLTYFQNEAQLEKSRLLSDRFSAERPKGSFSTLEIQRTEQGDSAMYLCASSLEGGGYEQYFGPGTRLTVT.

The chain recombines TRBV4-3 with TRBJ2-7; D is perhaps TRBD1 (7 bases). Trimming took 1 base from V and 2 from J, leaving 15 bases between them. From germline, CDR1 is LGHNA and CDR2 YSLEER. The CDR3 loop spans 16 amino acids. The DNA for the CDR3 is TGCGCCAGCAGCCAAGTGGGGCAGGGGGGTACCTACGAGCAGTACTTC. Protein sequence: CASSQVGQGGTYEQYF.

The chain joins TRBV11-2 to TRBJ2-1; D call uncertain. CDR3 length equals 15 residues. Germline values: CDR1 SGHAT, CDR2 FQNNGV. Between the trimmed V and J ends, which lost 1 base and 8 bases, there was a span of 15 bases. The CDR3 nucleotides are TGTGCCAGCAGCTTAGTCGACTCTCCAGCCGATGAGCAGTTCTTC. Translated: CASSLVDSPADEQFF.

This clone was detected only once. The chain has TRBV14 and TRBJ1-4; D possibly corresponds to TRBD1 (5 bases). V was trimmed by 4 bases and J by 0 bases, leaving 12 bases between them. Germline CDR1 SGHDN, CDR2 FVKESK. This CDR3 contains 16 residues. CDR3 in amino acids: CASSPRARSTNEKLFF. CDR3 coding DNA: TGTGCCAGCAGCCCCAGGGCAAGGTCAACTAATGAAAAACTGTTTTTT.

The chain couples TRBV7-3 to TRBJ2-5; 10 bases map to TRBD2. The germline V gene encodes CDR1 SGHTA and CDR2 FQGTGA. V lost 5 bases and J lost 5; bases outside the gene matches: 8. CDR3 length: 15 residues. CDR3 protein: CASSPAGGQLETQYF. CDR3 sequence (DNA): TGTGCCAGCAGCCCAGCGGGGGGGCAGTTGGAGACCCAGTACTTC.

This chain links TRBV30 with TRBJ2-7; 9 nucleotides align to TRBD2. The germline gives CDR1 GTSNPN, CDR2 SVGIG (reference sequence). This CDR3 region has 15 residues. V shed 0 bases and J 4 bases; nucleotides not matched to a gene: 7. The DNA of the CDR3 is TGTGCCTGGAGTGTAGATAGCGGGAGAAGTTACGAGCAGTACTTC. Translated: CAWSVDSGRSYEQYF. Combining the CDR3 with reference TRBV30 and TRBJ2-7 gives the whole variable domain SQTIHQWPATLVQPVGSPLSLECTVEGTSNPNLYWYRQAAGRGLQLLFYSVGIGQISSEVPQNLSASRPQDRQFILSSKKLLLSDSGFYLCAWSVDSGRSYEQYFGPGTRLTVT.

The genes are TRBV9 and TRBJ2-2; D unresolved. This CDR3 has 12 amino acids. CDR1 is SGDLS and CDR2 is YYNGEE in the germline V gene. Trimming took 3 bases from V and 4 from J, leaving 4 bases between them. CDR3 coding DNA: TGTGCCAGCAGCGGGCTCACCGGGGAGCTGTTTTTT. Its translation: CASSGLTGELFF. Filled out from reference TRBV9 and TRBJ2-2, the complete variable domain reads DSGVTQTPKHLITATGQRVTLRCSPRSGDLSVYWYQQSLDQGLQFLIQYYNGEERAKGNILERFSAQQFPDLHSELNLSSLELGDSALYFCASSGLTGELFFGEGSRLTVL.

In DNA form, the CDR3 reads TGTGCCAGCAGCGTGTCGGTCGGAGGGACCTACGAGCAGTACTTC. Its translation: CASSVSVGGTYEQYF. This chain connects TRBV9 to TRBJ2-7; possible D gene TRBD2, 6 bases. The CDR3 contains 15 residues. Trimming left V 2 bases short and J 2 bases short, with 14 bases between. Germline V gene lookup returns CDR1 SGDLS and CDR2 YYNGEE.

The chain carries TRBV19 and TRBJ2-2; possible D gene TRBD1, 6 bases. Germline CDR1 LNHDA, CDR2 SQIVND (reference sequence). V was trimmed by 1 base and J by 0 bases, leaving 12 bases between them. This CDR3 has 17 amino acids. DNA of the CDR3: TGTGCCAGTAGTATAGCCCCACAGGGTCCGAACACCGGGGAGCTGTTTTTT. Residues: CASSIAPQGPNTGELFF.

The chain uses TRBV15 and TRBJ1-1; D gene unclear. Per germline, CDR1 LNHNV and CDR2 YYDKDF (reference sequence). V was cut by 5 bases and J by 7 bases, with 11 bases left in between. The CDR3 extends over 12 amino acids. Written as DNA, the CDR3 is TGTGCCACCAGCCCCCGGGGAGTTGAAGCTTTCTTT. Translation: CATSPRGVEAFF.

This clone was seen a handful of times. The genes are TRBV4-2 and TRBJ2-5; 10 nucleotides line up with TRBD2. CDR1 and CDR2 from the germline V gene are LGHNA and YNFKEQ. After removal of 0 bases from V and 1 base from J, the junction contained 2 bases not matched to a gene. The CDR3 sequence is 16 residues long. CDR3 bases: TGTGCCAGCAGCCAAGAATTAGCGGGAGGCCAAGAGACCCAGTACTTC. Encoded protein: CASSQELAGGQETQYF.

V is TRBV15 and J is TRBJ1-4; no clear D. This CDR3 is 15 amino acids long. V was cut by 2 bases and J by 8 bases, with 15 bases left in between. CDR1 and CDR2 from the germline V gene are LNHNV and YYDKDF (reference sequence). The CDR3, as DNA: TGTGCCACCAGCAGAACGCTCGCCATTCGGGAAAAACTGTTTTTT. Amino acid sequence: CATSRTLAIREKLFF.

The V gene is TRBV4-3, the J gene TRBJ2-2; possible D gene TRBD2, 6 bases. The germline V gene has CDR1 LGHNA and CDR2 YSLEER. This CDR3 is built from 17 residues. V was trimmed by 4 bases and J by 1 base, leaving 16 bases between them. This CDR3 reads CASSLLAGSRNTGELFF. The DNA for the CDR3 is TGCGCCAGCAGCCTACTAGCCGGGAGCCGGAACACCGGGGAGCTGTTTTTT.

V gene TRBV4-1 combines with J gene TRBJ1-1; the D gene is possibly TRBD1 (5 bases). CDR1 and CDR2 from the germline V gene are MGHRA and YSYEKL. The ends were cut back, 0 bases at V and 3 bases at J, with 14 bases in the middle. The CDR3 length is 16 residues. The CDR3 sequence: CASSQDPVQVDTEAFF. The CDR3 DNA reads TGCGCCAGCAGCCAAGATCCAGTACAGGTAGACACTGAAGCTTTCTTT.

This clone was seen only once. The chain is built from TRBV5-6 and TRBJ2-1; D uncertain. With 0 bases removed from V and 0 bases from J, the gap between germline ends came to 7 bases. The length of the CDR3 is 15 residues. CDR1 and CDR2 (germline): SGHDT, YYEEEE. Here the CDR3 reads CASSLAVSSYNEQFF. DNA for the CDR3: TGTGCCAGCAGCTTGGCGGTAAGCTCCTACAATGAGCAGTTCTTC. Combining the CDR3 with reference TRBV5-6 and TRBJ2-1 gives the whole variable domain DAGVTQSPTHLIKTRGQQVTLRCSPKSGHDTVSWYQQALGQGPQFIFQYYEEEERQRGNFPDRFSGHQFPNYSSELNVNALLLGDSALYLCASSLAVSSYNEQFFGPGTRLTVL.

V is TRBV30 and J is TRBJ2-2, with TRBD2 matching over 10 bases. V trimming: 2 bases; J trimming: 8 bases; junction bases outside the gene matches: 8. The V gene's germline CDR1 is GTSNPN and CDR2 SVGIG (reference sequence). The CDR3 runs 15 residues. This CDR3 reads CAWSPDPSGSGELFF. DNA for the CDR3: TGTGCCTGGAGTCCCGACCCTAGCGGGAGTGGGGAGCTGTTTTTT. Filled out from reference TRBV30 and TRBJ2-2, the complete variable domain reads SQTIHQWPATLVQPVGSPLSLECTVEGTSNPNLYWYRQAAGRGLQLLFYSVGIGQISSEVPQNLSASRPQDRQFILSSKKLLLSDSGFYLCAWSPDPSGSGELFFGEGSRLTVL.

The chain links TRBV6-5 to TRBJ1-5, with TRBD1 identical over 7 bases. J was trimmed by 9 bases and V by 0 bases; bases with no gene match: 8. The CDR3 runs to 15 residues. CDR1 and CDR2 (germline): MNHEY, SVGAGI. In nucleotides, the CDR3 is TGTGCCAGCAGTTACTCACCGGGGGACAGTTTGCCCCAGCATTTT. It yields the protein CASSYSPGDSLPQHF.

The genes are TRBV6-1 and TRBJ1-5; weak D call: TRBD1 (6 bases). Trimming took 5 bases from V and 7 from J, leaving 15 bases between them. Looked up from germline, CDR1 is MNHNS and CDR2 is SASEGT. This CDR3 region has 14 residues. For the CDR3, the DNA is TGTGCCAGCAGTCGGATCAACAGGGAACAGCCCCAGCATTTT. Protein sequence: CASSRINREQPQHF.